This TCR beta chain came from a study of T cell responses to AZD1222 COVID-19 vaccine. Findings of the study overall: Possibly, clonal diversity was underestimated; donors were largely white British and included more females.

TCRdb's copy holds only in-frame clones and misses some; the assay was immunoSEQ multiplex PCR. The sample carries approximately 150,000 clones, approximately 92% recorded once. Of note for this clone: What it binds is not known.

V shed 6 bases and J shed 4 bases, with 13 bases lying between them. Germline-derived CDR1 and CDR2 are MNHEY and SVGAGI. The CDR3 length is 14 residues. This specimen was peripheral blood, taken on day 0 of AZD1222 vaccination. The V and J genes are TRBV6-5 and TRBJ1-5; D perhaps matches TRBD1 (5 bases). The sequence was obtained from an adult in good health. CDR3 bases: TGTGCCAGCAGCCGGGGGTCTCGTAATCAGCCCCAGCATTTT. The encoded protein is CASSRGSRNQPQHF.